This T cell receptor (beta chain) was identified during a study of T cell responses to AZD1222 COVID-19 vaccine. The data were produced by immunoSEQ multiplex PCR, yet TCRdb's version contains in-frame clones alone and is incomplete. Among 85,000 to 130,000 clones, around nine tenths were seen once, and the ten largest hold under 4%. Germline CDR1 and CDR2: MNHEY and SVGAGI. V lost 8 bases and J lost 0, with 13 bases in between. The CDR3 extends over 14 amino acids. General study results and limits: Spike-specific TCR breadth and depth grew following two AZD1222 doses. Of spike-specific TCRs, nearly half reportedly target regions left unmutated in variants.

About this clone: The antigen is not known.

This sample comprised peripheral blood, obtained on day 0 of AZD1222 vaccination. The chain has TRBV6-5 and TRBJ1-1; D is undetermined. This TCR came from an adult in good health. The CDR3 here is CASVLGFLNTEAFF. Here the CDR3 DNA reads TGTGCCAGCGTTCTCGGGTTCTTGAACACTGAAGCTTTCTTT.